This record covers a single T cell receptor beta chain. Mouse gene names apply. The observed sequence ends 4 residues before the CDR3 terminus, with the missing tail filled in from the germline J gene. The CDR3 sequence is 15 residues long. Germline V CDR1 and CDR2: GKSSPN, SITVG. With 0 bases clipped from V and 6 bases from J, the junction kept 6 bases outside the gene matches. Extraction of RNA preceded its reverse transcription into cDNA, which served as the sequencing template. The protocol was immunoSEQ multiplex PCR, while the TCRdb copy is restricted to in-frame clones and leaves out a portion. The sample holds 200,000 to 300,000 clones, and no clone turns up only once. These data originate in a study of CD8+ T cells in alopecia areata. About the research overall: Skin was taken from approximately 6-13-month-old C3H/HeJ graft donors that had spontaneous alopecia and grafted onto approximately 7-10-week-old female C3H/HeJ mice.

The sorting of pooled cutaneous lymph node cells relied on CD4, CD8alpha, NKG2D, NKG2ACE and other markers. The chain has TRBV31 and TRBJ2-2; 8 bases line up with TRBD2. Sequenced: CD4+ T cells sorted from a lymph node. The TCR comes from a C3H/HeJ mouse with alopecia areata. The MHC haplotype recorded for the strain is H2-k. CDR3 sequence: CAWSLAGGRSGQLYF. CDR3 bases read: TGTGCCTGGAGTCTAGCGGGGGGGCGCTCCGGG.